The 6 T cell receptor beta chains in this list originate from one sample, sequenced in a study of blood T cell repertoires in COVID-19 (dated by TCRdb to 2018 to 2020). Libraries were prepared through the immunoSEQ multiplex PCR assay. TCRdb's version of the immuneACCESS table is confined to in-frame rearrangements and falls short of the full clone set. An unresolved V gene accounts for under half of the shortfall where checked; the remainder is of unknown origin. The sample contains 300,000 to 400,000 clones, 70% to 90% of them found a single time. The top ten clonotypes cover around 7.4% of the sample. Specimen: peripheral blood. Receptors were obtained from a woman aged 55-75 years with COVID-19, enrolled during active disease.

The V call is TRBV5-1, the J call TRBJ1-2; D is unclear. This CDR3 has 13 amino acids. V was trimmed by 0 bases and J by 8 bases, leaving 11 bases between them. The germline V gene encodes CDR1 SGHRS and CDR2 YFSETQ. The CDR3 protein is CASSLDWREGYTF. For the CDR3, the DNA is TGCGCCAGCAGCTTGGACTGGCGGGAGGGCTACACCTTC.

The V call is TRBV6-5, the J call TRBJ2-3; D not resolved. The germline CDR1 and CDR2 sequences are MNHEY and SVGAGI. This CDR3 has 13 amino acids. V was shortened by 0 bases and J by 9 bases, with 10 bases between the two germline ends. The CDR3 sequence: CASSYSRSQTQYF. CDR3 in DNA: TGTGCCAGCAGTTACTCGAGGAGCCAAACGCAGTATTTT.

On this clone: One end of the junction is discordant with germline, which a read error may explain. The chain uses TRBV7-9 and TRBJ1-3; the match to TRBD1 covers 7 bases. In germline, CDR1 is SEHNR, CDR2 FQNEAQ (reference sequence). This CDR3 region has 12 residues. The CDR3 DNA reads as TGTGCCAGCAGCTTTGCTGACAGGGTCGGTAATTTT. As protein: CASSFADRVGNF. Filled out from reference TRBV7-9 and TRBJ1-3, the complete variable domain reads DTGVSQNPRHKITKRGQNVTFRCDPISEHNRLYWYRQTLGQGPEFLTYFQNEAQLEKSRLLSDRFSAERPKGSFSTLEIQRTEQGDSAMYLCASSFADRVGNFGEGSWLTVV.

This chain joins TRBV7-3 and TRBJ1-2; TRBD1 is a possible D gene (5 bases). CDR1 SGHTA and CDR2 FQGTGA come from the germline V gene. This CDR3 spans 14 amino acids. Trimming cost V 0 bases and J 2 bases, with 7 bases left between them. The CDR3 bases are TGTGCCAGCAGCTTAACGACAGTCAACTATGGCTACACCTTC. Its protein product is CASSLTTVNYGYTF.

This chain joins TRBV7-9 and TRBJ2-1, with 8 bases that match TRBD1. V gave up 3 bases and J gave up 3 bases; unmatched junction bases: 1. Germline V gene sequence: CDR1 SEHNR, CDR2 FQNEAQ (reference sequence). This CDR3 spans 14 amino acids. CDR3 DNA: TGTGCCAGCAGCTTGGACAGGGACTACAATGAGCAGTTCTTC. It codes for CASSLDRDYNEQFF.

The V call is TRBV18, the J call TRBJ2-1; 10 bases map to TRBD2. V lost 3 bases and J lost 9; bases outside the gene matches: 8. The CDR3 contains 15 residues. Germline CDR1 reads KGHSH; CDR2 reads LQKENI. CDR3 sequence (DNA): TGTGCCAGCTCACCCCCCAGCGGGGGGGCCGGTGAGCAGTTCTTC. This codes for CASSPPSGGAGEQFF.